The rows below give T cell receptor beta chains drawn from one sample of a study of CD8 T cells in Susac syndrome. TCRdb reanalysed the immunoSEQ multiplex PCR reads using MiXCR and keeps one entry per CDR3 protein. The profile shows about 210,000 distinct CDR3 sequences, 95% of them singletons. The sample consisted of CD4+ T cells from PBMCs. The receptors were sampled from a human donor with multiple sclerosis. The CDR3 runs from the conserved cysteine through the conserved F or W. The D gene is left open where the match is weak. Only some rows state a clone size, as once, few, many or a class for expanded clones.

TRBV5-1,TRBJ2-7,once,TRBD2,TGCGCCAGCAGCTTGGCAGGCGGGGGGGCCGCTTGGTTTGAGCAGTACTTC,CASSLAGGGAAWFEQYF
TRBV29-1,TRBJ2-1,NA,NA,TGCAGCGTTCCCCTTGGTAGGTGGTGGAATGAGCAGTTCTTC,CSVPLGRWWNEQFF
TRBV7-9,TRBJ1-4,NA,NA,TGTGCCAGCAGCTTAGTTCCGACAGCCGGTGGAAAACTGTTTTTT,CASSLVPTAGGKLFF
TRBV4-1,TRBJ2-3,NA,NA,TGCGCCAGCAGCCAAAGTCCCCCAGTATTTACAGATACGCAGTATTTT,CASSQSPPVFTDTQYF
TRBV15,TRBJ1-5,NA,NA,TGTGCCACCAGCAGAGATCGGAGGGAACAGCCCCAGCATTTT,CATSRDRREQPQHF
TRBV29-1,TRBJ2-1,NA,NA,TGCAGCCTGAGGGCCGGGAGCAATGAGCAGTTCTTC,CSLRAGSNEQFF
TRBV20-1,TRBJ1-2,NA,TRBD1,TGCAGTGCAGCAGACAGGGCTAACTATGGCTACACCTTC,CSAADRANYGYTF
TRBV4-1,TRBJ2-7,NA,NA,TGCGCCAGCAGCCAAGAAGGGACTTTGGGGGGCGAGCAGTACTTC,CASSQEGTLGGEQYF
TRBV20-1,TRBJ1-1,once,NA,TGCAGTGCTAGAGTCGTTGAAGCTTTCTTT,CSARVVEAFF
TRBV20-1,TRBJ2-1,NA,TRBD2,TGCAGTGCCCGGACTAGCGGGAGGACTCTCTCCTACAATGAGCAGTTCTTC,CSARTSGRTLSYNEQFF
TRBV29-1,TRBJ1-2,once,NA,TGCAGCGTTGAGGACGAGGGAGGCTACACCTTC,CSVEDEGGYTF
TRBV12-3/TRBV12-4,TRBJ2-5,NA,TRBD2,TGTGCCAGCAGTTTCGAGGCTAGCGGGGGGGAGGAGACCCAGTACTTC,CASSFEASGGEETQYF
TRBV27,TRBJ1-5,NA,NA,TGTGCCAGCAGTTTATCGAAGTGGCAGCCCCAGCATTTT,CASSLSKWQPQHF